One sample yielded the 28 T cell receptor beta chains listed below, sequenced in a study of shared clonotypes between healthy human individuals. Assay used: immunoSEQ multiplex PCR; TCRdb lists only in-frame clones, some missing. Altogether under 2,500,000 clones are present, around 95% being singletons, with the ten largest covering around 0.13%. What was sequenced was naive CD4+ T cells sorted from blood. Subset meaning: CD45RA+ positively selected. All receptors come from a man aged 18 to 29 in good health.

J is TRBJ1-2 and V is TRBV9; a possible D gene is TRBD1 (5 bases). V was shortened by 4 bases and J by 1 base, with 17 bases between the two germline ends. CDR1 and CDR2 (germline): SGDLS, YYNGEE. There are 16 residues in the CDR3. The CDR3 sequence: CASSSTTVPINYGYTF. CDR3 DNA sequence: TGTGCCAGCAGCTCGACGACAGTCCCTATTAACTATGGCTACACCTTC. Full variable domain (remainder filled in from reference TRBV9 and TRBJ1-2): DSGVTQTPKHLITATGQRVTLRCSPRSGDLSVYWYQQSLDQGLQFLIQYYNGEERAKGNILERFSAQQFPDLHSELNLSSLELGDSALYFCASSSTTVPINYGYTFGSGTRLTVV.

V and J are TRBV2 and TRBJ2-1, with D hard to call. The CDR3 is made up of 19 amino acids. V gave up 0 bases and J gave up 3 bases, with 21 bases separating them. Germline loops: CDR1 SNHLY, CDR2 FYNNEI. The CDR3 nucleotides read TGTGCCAGCAGTGAAGCTTTCCGGGCCCTGGTTAACCTCTACAATGAGCAGTTCTTC. It codes for CASSEAFRALVNLYNEQFF.

This chain links TRBV11-2 with TRBJ2-1; a weak D match, TRBD2 (5 bases). Trimming cost V 2 bases and J 4 bases, with 15 bases left between them. Germline values: CDR1 SGHAT, CDR2 FQNNGV. This CDR3 is 16 amino acids long. The CDR3, as DNA: TGTGCCAGCAGCTTATCCCGGACTTACCGGTACAATGAGCAGTTCTTC. This codes for CASSLSRTYRYNEQFF.

The V and J genes are TRBV30 and TRBJ2-2; D unclear. Germline V lookup: CDR1 GTSNPN, CDR2 SVGIG (reference sequence). The CDR3 has 15 amino acids. Trimming cost V 2 bases and J 2 bases, with 12 bases left between them. The DNA for the CDR3 is TGTGCCTGGAGTTTACAGTCGAGTAACACCGGGGAGCTGTTTTTT. Encoded protein: CAWSLQSSNTGELFF.

The chain joins TRBV10-2 to TRBJ2-7; D is ambiguous. The CDR3 consists of 14 residues. Germline CDR1 and CDR2: WSHSY and SAAADI. V gave up 5 bases and J gave up 6 bases, with 17 bases separating them. The CDR3 nucleotides are TGCGCCAGCAGTTTTCAACGGACCCAGATCGAGCAGTACTTC. Protein product: CASSFQRTQIEQYF.

This clone has a handful of counts. CDR3 bases: TGCAGCGTTGTACAGGGGGGCCAGCAGTACTTC. Residues: CSVVQGGQQYF. This rearrangement joins TRBV29-1 to TRBJ2-7; TRBD1 agrees at 8 bases. The V segment lost 4 bases and the J segment 8 bases; nucleotides outside the gene matches: 4. This CDR3 has 11 amino acids. In germline, CDR1 is SQVTM, CDR2 ANQGSEA.

The CDR3 loop reads CASSPGGRQGSGNTIYF. The DNA for the CDR3 is TGTGCCAGCAGCCCGGGGGGCCGACAGGGCTCTGGAAACACCATATATTTT. This chain uses TRBV7-2 with TRBJ1-3; 7 positions match TRBD1. V shed 5 bases, J shed 0 bases, and the junction held 10 bases outside the gene matches. The CDR3 has 17 residues. CDR1 and CDR2 from the germline V gene are SGHTA and FQGNSA.

V gene TRBV5-1 combines with J gene TRBJ1-2; 11 nucleotides line up with TRBD1. J was trimmed by 2 bases and V by 4 bases; bases with no gene match: 4. Germline lookup yields CDR1 SGHRS and CDR2 YFSETQ. The CDR3 runs 15 residues. The CDR3: CASSTGQGANYGYTF. CDR3 nucleotides: TGCGCCAGCAGCACCGGACAGGGGGCGAACTATGGCTACACCTTC.

The V gene is TRBV6-5, the J gene TRBJ1-1; TRBD1 matches at 9 bases. J lost 3 bases, V lost 4 bases, and 6 bases had no gene match. The CDR3 covers 15 residues. Germline V CDR1 and CDR2: MNHEY, SVGAGI. CDR3 DNA sequence: TGTGCCAGCAGTTCGCGGACAGGGGCTTACACTGAAGCTTTCTTT. This encodes CASSSRTGAYTEAFF.

This clone was picked up one time. The rearrangement joins TRBV6-1 to TRBJ1-1, with a tentative D call TRBD1 (5 bases). V was trimmed by 1 base and J by 1 base, leaving 10 bases between them. The CDR3 runs 15 residues. Germline V gene sequence: CDR1 MNHNS, CDR2 SASEGT. The CDR3 bases are TGTGCCAGCAGTGAAGTGGGGACCAGGAACACTGAAGCTTTCTTT. Translated, it gives CASSEVGTRNTEAFF.

The DNA of the CDR3 is TGTGCCAGTAGTATAGGCGGGGACATCCGTGCAACTAATGAAAAACTGTTTTTT. Protein: CASSIGGDIRATNEKLFF. V is TRBV19 and J is TRBJ1-4, with D perhaps matching TRBD1 (6 bases). Per the germline V gene, CDR1 is LNHDA and CDR2 is SQIVND (reference sequence). V was clipped by 1 base and J by 0 bases, with 15 bases between them. The CDR3 is 18 residues long.

About this clone itself: This CDR3 is missing its conserved last phenylalanine or tryptophan, likely due to a read error. The CDR3, as DNA: TGTGCCAGCAGCTACTCGGCGGTCACAGGGCTTGGGGGAAACACCATATATCTT. This sequence encodes CASSYSAVTGLGGNTIYL. The chain uses TRBV7-6 and TRBJ1-3, with a tentative D call TRBD1 (6 bases). This CDR3 contains 18 residues. Deletions cut 4 bases from V and 4 bases from J, with 23 bases between. CDR1 is SGHVS, CDR2 FNYEAQ, per germline.

This clone showed up just once. This chain uses TRBV7-2 with TRBJ1-2; 9 positions match TRBD1. J was trimmed by 7 bases and V by 5 bases; bases with no gene match: 14. The length of the CDR3 is 16 residues. Germline assignment: CDR1 SGHTA and CDR2 FQGNSA. CDR3 nucleotide sequence: TGTGCCAGCAGCCCGAATACAGGGGGCTGGGGTGGTGGCTACACCTTC. This translates into CASSPNTGGWGGGYTF.

The chain combines TRBV11-2 with TRBJ2-7; TRBD2 agrees at 7 bases. The CDR3 is made up of 14 amino acids. Trimming at V came to 4 bases and at J to 5 bases, leaving 8 bases not matched to a gene. The germline CDR1 and CDR2 sequences are SGHAT and FQNNGV. CDR3 sequence: CASSSPRTSDEQYF. The DNA of the CDR3 is TGTGCCAGCAGCTCCCCACGCACTAGCGACGAGCAGTACTTC.

This rearrangement joins TRBV6-5 to TRBJ1-1; a weak D match, TRBD1 (5 bases). The germline V and J ends were trimmed by 8 bases and 2 bases, with 18 bases remaining between them. The CDR3 consists of 15 residues. Germline CDR1 and CDR2: MNHEY and SVGAGI. For the CDR3, the DNA is TGTGCCAGCTGGCCCCCCAGGGACCTCAACACTGAAGCTTTCTTT. Amino acids: CASWPPRDLNTEAFF.

This rearrangement joins TRBV6-6 to TRBJ2-3, with unresolved D. V was cut by 6 bases and J by 1 base, with 17 bases left in between. The length of the CDR3 is 16 residues. Germline V gene lookup returns CDR1 MNHNY and CDR2 SVGAGI (reference sequence). CDR3 amino acids: CASRPLGAQGTDTQYF. The CDR3 region has the DNA TGTGCCAGCAGGCCCCTCGGAGCTCAGGGCACAGATACGCAGTATTTT.

The V and J genes are TRBV7-2 and TRBJ2-7, with 12 bases lining up with TRBD2. The CDR3 covers 18 residues. Germline V gene lookup returns CDR1 SGHTA and CDR2 FQGNSA. V lost 3 bases and J lost 7; bases outside the gene matches: 16. CDR3 DNA: TGTGCCAGCAGCTTGAGGCGAGGACTAGCGGGACCTATAGGGGAGCAGTACTTC. This translates into CASSLRRGLAGPIGEQYF.

The rearrangement links TRBV7-9 to TRBJ2-7, with TRBD1 matching 8 bases. The ends lost 2 bases at V and 4 bases at J; junction bases unmatched: 1. The CDR3 runs to 13 residues. The germline V gene encodes CDR1 SEHNR and CDR2 FQNEAQ (reference sequence). CDR3 bases: TGTGCCAGCAGCTTAAACAGGGGGTACGAGCAGTACTTC. Translation: CASSLNRGYEQYF. Supplemented by reference TRBV7-9 and TRBJ2-7, the full variable domain reads DTGVSQNPRHKITKRGQNVTFRCDPISEHNRLYWYRQTLGQGPEFLTYFQNEAQLEKSRLLSDRFSAERPKGSFSTLEIQRTEQGDSAMYLCASSLNRGYEQYFGPGTRLTVT.

DNA of the CDR3: TGTGCCAGCAGGTCGGGGGTTGTTTCCTACAATGAGCAGTTCTTC. It codes for CASRSGVVSYNEQFF. The rearrangement links TRBV2 to TRBJ2-1, with D possibly matching TRBD2 (6 bases). Germline values: CDR1 SNHLY, CDR2 FYNNEI. The CDR3 loop spans 15 amino acids. Trimming pared 6 bases from V and 1 base from J, leaving 13 bases between.

The rearrangement links TRBV6-5 to TRBJ2-7, with D perhaps matching TRBD1 (5 bases). The germline V and J ends were trimmed by 5 bases and 2 bases, with 13 bases remaining between them. Germline CDR1 reads MNHEY; CDR2 reads SVGAGI. The CDR3 has 14 residues. The CDR3 here is CASSLGHLTYEQYF. CDR3 bases: TGTGCCAGCAGTCTTGGACACCTTACCTACGAGCAGTACTTC.

The chain joins TRBV29-1 to TRBJ2-3, with D tentatively TRBD2 (7 bases). The germline CDR1 and CDR2 sequences are SQVTM and ANQGSEA. The CDR3 contains 18 residues. The CDR3: CTPSGGGGQWGHWDTQYF. In DNA, the CDR3 is TGCACCCCCAGCGGTGGGGGGGGCCAATGGGGCCACTGGGATACGCAGTATTTT.

The chain links TRBV7-6 to TRBJ1-6, with TRBD1 as a possible D gene (5 bases). The V end lost 4 bases, the J end lost 9 bases, and 13 bases lay between the germline ends. The CDR3 consists of 14 residues. CDR1 is SGHVS and CDR2 is FNYEAQ in the germline V gene. The CDR3 here is CASSSRDGGSPLHF. In DNA, the CDR3 is TGTGCCAGCAGCTCCCGGGACGGCGGTTCACCCCTCCACTTT.

This chain joins TRBV6-5 and TRBJ2-7; 8 bases are a match to TRBD1. Unmatched junction bases numbered 7, after V lost 3 bases and J lost 0 bases. The CDR3 is 16 amino acids. Germline loops: CDR1 MNHEY, CDR2 SVGAGI. The CDR3 loop is CASSYLRQGSSYEQYF. For the CDR3, the DNA is TGTGCCAGCAGTTATCTACGACAGGGGAGCTCCTACGAGCAGTACTTC.

The V and J genes are TRBV29-1 and TRBJ2-1, with 14 bases fitting TRBD2. From germline, CDR1 is SQVTM and CDR2 ANQGSEA. V gave up 4 bases and J gave up 4 bases; unmatched junction bases: 3. The CDR3 covers 15 residues. The CDR3 is CSVVGLAGGYNEQFF. The DNA of the CDR3 is TGCAGCGTTGTCGGACTAGCGGGGGGTTACAATGAGCAGTTCTTC.

The chain links TRBV28 to TRBJ1-1, with 11 positions matching TRBD1. The germline CDR1 and CDR2 sequences are MDHEN and SYDVKM. The CDR3 totals 14 residues. Losses at the gene ends were 6 bases for V and 11 bases for J; bases not matched to a gene: 11. CDR3 sequence: CASSQEDRGLWAFF. As DNA, the CDR3 is TGTGCCAGCAGCCAAGAGGACAGGGGGCTTTGGGCTTTCTTT.

The chain recombines TRBV6-5 with TRBJ2-1, with 8 bases matching TRBD2. Germline-derived CDR1 and CDR2 are MNHEY and SVGAGI. The CDR3 runs 14 residues. Trimming at V came to 6 bases and at J to 7 bases, leaving 8 bases not matched to a gene. CDR3 sequence reads: CASRRGGKGNEQFF. In DNA, the CDR3 is TGTGCCAGCAGACGGGGGGGGAAGGGAAATGAGCAGTTCTTC.

In its sample, this clone was seen once. The V and J genes are TRBV6-5 and TRBJ1-4; TRBD1 might be the D (6 bases). The length of the CDR3 is 14 residues. Trimming shortened V by 5 bases and J by 7 bases, and 14 bases separated the two germline ends. CDR1 and CDR2 (germline): MNHEY, SVGAGI. CDR3 bases: TGTGCCAGCAGTCGGGGGGGCGCAACTGAAAAACTGTTTTTT. Encoded protein: CASSRGGATEKLFF.

Worth noting for this clone: The sample has other DNA sequences that encode this CDR3 too. The chain joins TRBV18 to TRBJ2-7; D remains unclear. Trimming cost V 6 bases and J 1 base, with 7 bases left between them. Germline V gene data show CDR1 as KGHSH and CDR2 as LQKENI. The CDR3 runs to 12 residues. CDR3 bases: TGTGCCAGCTCTTCGAGTTCCTACGAGCAGTACTTC. The encoded protein is CASSSSSYEQYF.